This T cell receptor (beta chain) was captured in a study of Graves' ophthalmopathy and Graves' hyperthyroidism. In regard to this clonotype: The junction departs from germline at one end; a sequencing error may be responsible.

RNA transcripts served as template for amplifying TCR beta CDR3 sequences. First-round RT-PCR relied on HTBI primers, and a second-round multiplex PCR came next. MiXCR was run by TCRdb on the multiplex PCR reads, yielding one entry per CDR3 protein. The table lists around 660,000 distinct CDR3 sequences, just over 40% of them singletons. Moderate-to-severe activity, CAS at least 3, NOSPECS at least 4 and duration under 3 months characterized donors with ophthalmopathy. A roughly 10 ml volume of fresh peripheral blood provided the PBMCs. CDR1 is SGHRS, CDR2 YFSETQ, per germline. This CDR3 region has 15 residues.

Material for sequencing was peripheral blood. The J gene is TRBJ1-1, the V gene TRBV5-1; D is ambiguous. This receptor was taken from an adult man with Graves' ophthalmopathy. The CDR3 reads CASSPWGELNTGAFF. DNA of the CDR3: TGCGCCAGCAGCCCCTGGGGAGAATTGAACACTGGAGCTTTCTTT.